This TCR beta chain was observed in a study of blood T cells in healthy people across ages. Whole-study findings and limits: The percentage of naive T cells correlated strongly with TCR beta diversity.

Combining a sample-barcoded 5' primer with a J-beta primer mix, a second PCR ran for roughly 7 to 11 cycles. TCRdb redid the calling of the 5' RACE reads with MiXCR, one entry per CDR3 protein. Of about 900,000 distinct CDR3 sequences in the sample, approximately 59% were seen once. CDR3 length equals 18 residues. J gave up 5 bases and V 1 base, and 12 bases lay outside the gene matches. From germline, CDR1 is SGHRS and CDR2 YFSETQ. Of note for this clonotype: Its target is unknown.

The sequence was obtained from a man aged 30-40 years in good health. The sequencing input was blood. The chain combines TRBV5-1 with TRBJ2-1; 10 nucleotides agree with TRBD2. The CDR3 DNA is TGCGCCAGCAGCTTGCGGTCAGTTATAGCGGGGGGTAACAATGAGCAGTTCTTC. Its protein is CASSLRSVIAGGNNEQFF.